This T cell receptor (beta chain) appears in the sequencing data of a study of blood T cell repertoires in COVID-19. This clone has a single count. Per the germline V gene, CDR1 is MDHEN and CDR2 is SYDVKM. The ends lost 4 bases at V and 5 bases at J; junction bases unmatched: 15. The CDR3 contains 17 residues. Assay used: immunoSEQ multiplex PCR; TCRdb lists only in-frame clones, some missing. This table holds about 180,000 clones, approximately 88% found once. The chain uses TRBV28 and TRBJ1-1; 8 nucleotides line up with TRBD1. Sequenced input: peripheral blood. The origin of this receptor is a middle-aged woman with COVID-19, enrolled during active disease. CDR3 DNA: TGTGCCAGCAGTTATAACCCCTTCCTGGACAGGGCTACTGAAGCTTTCTTT. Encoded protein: CASSYNPFLDRATEAFF.